By proportion, the clone carrying this T cell receptor beta chain is medium-sized (0.01 to 0.1%). The target antigen is unknown. Per the study methods: In papillary thyroid cancer, a distant-metastasis classifier was built using CDR3 differences across clinicopathological groups. MiXCR re-clonotyped the PCR reads for TCRdb. TCRdb's processing, not the study's, gives the V and J calls here. Of approximately 12,000 clones listed, 31% were seen once; the top ten hold about 12%. All patients reached thyroid surgery having received no treatment beforehand. The V gene's germline CDR1 is LNHDA and CDR2 SQIVND (reference sequence). CDR3 length: 12 residues. The data are from a study of metastatic and nonmetastatic thyroid tumors. Study information: Repertoire comparisons spanned blood and tumor or nodule tissue from malignant and benign thyroid patients. Study results and caveats: A significant increase in TCR beta diversity was reportedly seen in malignant thyroid tumors relative to benign nodules, in blood and tumor.

The sample was tumor tissue. The chain uses TRBV19 and TRBJ1-6, with a tentative D call TRBD1 (5 bases). The clonotype comes from a female donor with papillary thyroid cancer or a benign thyroid nodule (not recorded which). Some clones in this sample may be carry-over from other donors' samples. The CDR3 is CAVGAYNSPLHF. The CDR3 coding sequence is TGTGCAGTAGGGGCCTATAATTCACCCCTCCACTTT.